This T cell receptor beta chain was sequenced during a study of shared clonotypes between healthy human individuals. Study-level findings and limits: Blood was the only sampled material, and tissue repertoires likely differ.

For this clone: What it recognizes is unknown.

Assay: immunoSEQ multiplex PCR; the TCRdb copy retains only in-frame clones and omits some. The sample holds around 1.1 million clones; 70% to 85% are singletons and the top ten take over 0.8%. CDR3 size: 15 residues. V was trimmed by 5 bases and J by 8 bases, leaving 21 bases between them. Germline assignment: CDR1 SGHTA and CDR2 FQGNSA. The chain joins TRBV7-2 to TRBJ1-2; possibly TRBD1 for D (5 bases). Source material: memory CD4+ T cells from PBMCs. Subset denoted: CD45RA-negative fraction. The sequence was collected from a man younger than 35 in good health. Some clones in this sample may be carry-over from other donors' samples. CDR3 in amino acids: CASSLLGNSGTGYTF. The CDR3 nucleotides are TGTGCCAGCAGCCTCCTTGGGAATTCGGGGACCGGCTACACCTTC.